The 24 T cell receptor beta chains presented below share a single source sample, sequenced in a study of cytomegalovirus exposure and HLA in healthy donors. The PCR was carried out with 60 Vbeta primers and 13 Jbeta primers. Clones were sequenced by immunoSEQ multiplex PCR, and TCRdb holds only the in-frame ones, with some missing. Its table lists about 170,000 clones. Material: PBMCs. These TCRs come from a young woman in good health and CMV-seropositive.

The chain has TRBV30 and TRBJ2-5, with D tentatively TRBD1 (6 bases). CDR1 and CDR2 from the germline V gene are GTSNPN and SVGIG (reference sequence). The CDR3 spans 13 residues. V was trimmed by 2 bases and J by 3 bases, leaving 10 bases between them. The DNA for the CDR3 is TGTGCCTGGAGTATCCAGGGGAAAGAGACCCAGTACTTC. It translates to CAWSIQGKETQYF. Supplemented by reference TRBV30 and TRBJ2-5, the full variable domain reads SQTIHQWPATLVQPVGSPLSLECTVEGTSNPNLYWYRQAAGRGLQLLFYSVGIGQISSEVPQNLSASRPQDRQFILSSKKLLLSDSGFYLCAWSIQGKETQYFGPGTRLLVL.

The chain couples TRBV18 to TRBJ1-1, with a possible D match to TRBD1 (6 bases). Looked up from germline, CDR1 is KGHSH and CDR2 is LQKENI. V was shortened by 6 bases and J by 3 bases, with 14 bases between the two germline ends. This CDR3 has 14 amino acids. The CDR3 nucleotides are TGTGCCAGCTCGGGGGTGGGGGCGGACACTGAAGCTTTCTTT. Its translation is CASSGVGADTEAFF.

CDR3 protein: CASSSTGTGFQPQHF. In nucleotides, the CDR3 is TGTGCCAGCAGCAGCACCGGGACAGGGTTTCAGCCCCAGCATTTT. The chain carries TRBV6-5 and TRBJ1-5, with 9 bases that match TRBD1. The J segment lost 6 bases and the V segment lost 6 bases, leaving 9 bases of the junction unmatched. CDR1 is MNHEY, CDR2 SVGAGI, per germline. CDR3 length: 15 amino acids.

In regard to this clone: Other DNA variants within this sample encode the same CDR3. The CDR3 sequence is CASSQGASWASTDTQYF. The CDR3, as DNA: TGCGCCAGCAGCCAAGGGGCGTCCTGGGCTAGCACAGATACGCAGTATTTT. This rearrangement joins TRBV4-1 to TRBJ2-3; D gene ambiguous. The germline V gene has CDR1 MGHRA and CDR2 YSYEKL. This CDR3 comprises 17 residues. V was pared by 1 base and J by 0 bases, with 14 bases between.

This sequence joins TRBV27 and TRBJ1-2; D is ambiguous. CDR1 is MNHEY, CDR2 SMNVEV, per germline (reference sequence). The CDR3 spans 14 residues. V shed 10 bases and J shed 3 bases, with 18 bases lying between them. This CDR3 is CAMTELTYDYGYTF. The CDR3 region has the DNA TGTGCCATGACTGAGTTGACTTACGACTATGGCTACACCTTC.

The rearrangement joins TRBV4-3 to TRBJ2-7, with D perhaps matching TRBD2 (5 bases). CDR3 length: 14 residues. Germline CDR1 and CDR2: LGHNA and YSLEER. V shed 5 bases and J shed 5 bases, with 16 bases lying between them. The CDR3 nucleotides read TGCGCCAGCAGCGCGTCACTAGATTCCCACGAGCAGTACTTC. Translation gives CASSASLDSHEQYF.

V gene TRBV2 combines with J gene TRBJ1-2; TRBD1 agrees at 9 bases. Trimming cost V 6 bases and J 4 bases; bases outside gene matches: 6. Germline assignment: CDR1 SNHLY and CDR2 FYNNEI. CDR3 length: 14 amino acids. The CDR3 DNA sequence: TGTGCCAGCAGAAAGGGACAGGGAACCTATGGCTACACCTTC. Encoded protein: CASRKGQGTYGYTF.

The rearrangement uses TRBV7-2 and TRBJ2-3; D not certain. Trimming left V 8 bases short and J 0 bases short, with 6 bases between. Germline loops: CDR1 SGHTA, CDR2 FQGNSA. CDR3 size: 12 residues. CDR3 residues: CASARSTDTQYF. In DNA form, the CDR3 reads TGTGCCAGCGCGAGAAGCACAGATACGCAGTATTTT.

The rearrangement links TRBV7-8 to TRBJ2-1; no clear D gene. Deletions cut 5 bases from V and 12 bases from J, with 14 bases between. The CDR3 has 12 amino acids. The germline gives CDR1 SGHVS, CDR2 FQNEAQ. This CDR3 reads CASSPPEAPQFF. The DNA for the CDR3 is TGTGCCAGCAGCCCGCCCGAGGCTCCGCAGTTCTTC.

V is TRBV5-1 and J is TRBJ2-7; 9 positions agree with TRBD1. The CDR3 totals 14 residues. The germline V gene has CDR1 SGHRS and CDR2 YFSETQ. The V gene end was trimmed by 3 bases and the J gene end by 7 bases; junction bases not matched to a gene: 8. The CDR3 reads CASSYPGQGREQYF. DNA of the CDR3: TGCGCCAGCAGCTATCCGGGACAGGGTCGGGAGCAGTACTTC.

The chain has TRBV9 and TRBJ2-1; possibly TRBD1 for D (5 bases). V lost 3 bases to trimming and J lost 0 bases, with 10 bases between them. This CDR3 is 15 amino acids long. Germline CDR1 SGDLS, CDR2 YYNGEE. The CDR3 reads CASSARGSSYNEQFF. The CDR3 region has the DNA TGTGCCAGCAGCGCTAGGGGAAGCTCCTACAATGAGCAGTTCTTC.

The chain employs TRBV19 and TRBJ1-3, with a weak D call TRBD1 (5 bases). The length of the CDR3 is 14 residues. Germline CDR1 and CDR2: LNHDA and SQIVND (reference sequence). Trimming took off 7 bases at V and 2 bases at J, with 12 bases between the two ends. CDR3 DNA sequence: TGTGCCAGTACCAGGGAACCGCCTGGAAACACCATATATTTT. This gives the protein CASTREPPGNTIYF.

J is TRBJ1-5 and V is TRBV5-8, with 9 bases identical to TRBD1. Losses at the gene ends were 4 bases for V and 7 bases for J; bases not matched to a gene: 6. Germline-derived CDR1 and CDR2 are SGHTS and YDEGEE. This CDR3 has 14 residues. The CDR3 DNA reads TGTGCCAGCAGCCTTGACAGGGGGGGCCAGCCCCAGCATTTT. This gives the protein CASSLDRGGQPQHF.

The chain is built from TRBV12-5 and TRBJ1-5; D gene ambiguous. The germline V gene encodes CDR1 LGHNT and CDR2 FRNRAP. The length of the CDR3 is 13 residues. Trimming pared 0 bases from V and 6 bases from J, leaving 6 bases between. The CDR3 here is CASGLVQSQPQHF. The CDR3, as DNA: TGTGCTAGTGGTTTGGTACAAAGTCAGCCCCAGCATTTT.

The gene calls are TRBV29-1 and TRBJ1-1; the match to TRBD1 covers 7 bases. Per the germline V gene, CDR1 is SQVTM and CDR2 is ANQGSEA. This CDR3 has 13 amino acids. V was clipped by 5 bases and J by 3 bases; unmatched bases: 6. The CDR3 nucleotides read TGCAGCGTTCAACAGGGGCTGGACACTGAAGCTTTCTTT. Translated: CSVQQGLDTEAFF.

The chain has TRBV5-4 and TRBJ1-2; the D gene is possibly TRBD1 (5 bases). CDR1 and CDR2 (germline): SGHNT, YYREEE (reference sequence). V was clipped by 3 bases and J by 2 bases, with 14 bases between them. The CDR3 contains 15 residues. The CDR3 protein is CASSSTAGGNYGYTF. The CDR3 DNA reads as TGTGCCAGCAGCTCCACTGCCGGGGGAAACTATGGCTACACCTTC.

For this clone: Other nucleotide sequences in the sample specify the same CDR3. The rearrangement joins TRBV5-6 to TRBJ2-2; TRBD2 matches at 15 bases. V gave up 2 bases and J gave up 5 bases; unmatched junction bases: 1. Germline CDR1 SGHDT, CDR2 YYEEEE. The CDR3 contains 16 residues. The CDR3 sequence: CASSFGLAGGTGELFF. As DNA, the CDR3 is TGTGCCAGCAGCTTCGGACTAGCGGGGGGGACCGGGGAGCTGTTTTTT.

This chain joins TRBV10-2 and TRBJ2-7; the match to TRBD1 covers 7 bases. Germline CDR1 and CDR2: WSHSY and SAAADI. J gave up 0 bases and V 0 bases, and 5 bases lay outside the gene matches. The CDR3 loop spans 16 amino acids. The CDR3 protein is CASSESGSGGSYEQYF. CDR3 nucleotides: TGCGCCAGCAGTGAGTCGGGGTCAGGGGGCTCCTACGAGCAGTACTTC.

The chain couples TRBV10-3 to TRBJ1-6; D is unresolved. This CDR3 region has 17 residues. Per the germline V gene, CDR1 is ENHRY and CDR2 is SYGVKD. V was cut by 8 bases and J by 0 bases, with 17 bases left in between. Here the CDR3 reads CAIASYSGSSYNSPLHF. CDR3 nucleotides: TGTGCCATCGCCTCGTATTCTGGGAGCTCCTATAATTCACCCCTCCACTTT.

The chain recombines TRBV29-1 with TRBJ2-7; TRBD2 matches 12 bases. V lost 7 bases to trimming and J lost 6 bases; unmatched junction nucleotides: 7. This CDR3 has 13 residues. CDR1 and CDR2 (germline): SQVTM, ANQGSEA. The CDR3, as DNA: TGCAGCGCCGTGAGACTAGCGGGAGCCGAGCAGTACTTC. Translation gives CSAVRLAGAEQYF.

The chain recombines TRBV10-3 with TRBJ1-5; the D gene is possibly TRBD1 (6 bases). CDR1 and CDR2 (germline): ENHRY, SYGVKD. CDR3 length: 14 amino acids. Trimming took off 5 bases at V and 2 bases at J, with 10 bases between the two ends. The CDR3: CAISRTEGNQPQHF. CDR3 sequence (DNA): TGTGCCATCAGTAGGACAGAGGGCAATCAGCCCCAGCATTTT.

The V call is TRBV15, the J call TRBJ2-1; the D gene is possibly TRBD2 (5 bases). Germline CDR1 LNHNV, CDR2 YYDKDF (reference sequence). The CDR3 has 16 residues. The V end lost 0 bases, the J end lost 6 bases, and 15 bases lay between the germline ends. CDR3 in DNA: TGTGCCACCAGCAGAGATCTTAGCGTTAGCGCCAATGAGCAGTTCTTC. Residues: CATSRDLSVSANEQFF.

The rearrangement links TRBV19 to TRBJ1-1; no clear D. The CDR3 contains 14 residues. V was clipped by 5 bases and J by 0 bases, with 10 bases between them. From germline, CDR1 is LNHDA and CDR2 SQIVND (reference sequence). For the CDR3, the DNA is TGTGCCAGTAGTCACTGGGAGTTGAACACTGAAGCTTTCTTT. Amino acid sequence: CASSHWELNTEAFF.

This sequence joins TRBV6-7 and TRBJ2-5, with D unresolved. TRBV6-7 is marked as an open reading frame, function uncertain. Deletions cut 2 bases from V and 10 bases from J, with 8 bases between. The CDR3 extends over 11 amino acids. The DNA of the CDR3 is TGTGCCAGCAGTTACCCCAGTCGCCAGTACTTC. This translates into CASSYPSRQYF.